Reported below is one T cell receptor beta chain. This specimen belongs to a study of cytomegalovirus exposure and HLA in healthy donors. The germline CDR1 and CDR2 sequences are SGHRS and YFSETQ. V gave up 2 bases and J gave up 2 bases, with 10 bases separating them. The CDR3 has 14 residues. Clones were sequenced by immunoSEQ multiplex PCR, and TCRdb holds only the in-frame ones, with some missing. The data hold around 400,000 clones, with roughly 88% observed a single time. Material for sequencing was PBMCs. This chain connects TRBV5-1 to TRBJ1-1; a weak D match, TRBD1 (5 bases). This receptor was taken from a young woman in good health and CMV-seronegative. This chain's CDR3 is CASSFRAGNTEAFF. CDR3 sequence (DNA): TGCGCCAGCAGCTTCAGGGCAGGAAACACTGAAGCTTTCTTT.